The 21 T cell receptor beta chains given below trace back to one sample, sequenced in a study of regulatory T cells in long-lasting Graves disease (dated by TCRdb to the early 2020s). Taken with the paper, the label for time point translates to: newly diagnosed GD, antithyroid drugs for less than 3 months. RNA was extracted from PBMCs in TRIzol for both TCR sequencing and RNA sequencing. Library preparation used multiplex PCR. Sequencing was carried out with an Illumina HiSeq 4000. TCR beta libraries were built with iRepertoire HTBI primers and Arm-PCR amplification of CDR3 regions. Using fastp trimming at Q25 and MiXCR clonotype assembly, TCRdb reanalyzed the public sequencing data and kept in-frame beta chains. Identical CDR3 protein sequences are pooled into one entry, listed with their most common genes and DNA. Recorded for this sample are hundreds of thousands of distinct CDR3 sequences; 12% of them occurred a single time. Over 7% of the sample is in the top ten clones.

This sample also belongs to another study, concerning T cells in Graves' hyperthyroidism and ophthalmopathy.

Material: peripheral blood mononuclear cells (PBMCs), obtained at new diagnosis, from a patient treated with antithyroid drugs. These receptors were obtained from a woman under 40 with Graves disease. Donor details come from another sample of the same person, matched by shared clones.

Concerning this clonotype itself: A much larger clone lies one base from this, so it may be a read error. Given the absence of the conserved phenylalanine or tryptophan at the CDR3 end, a read error is likely. The chain's CDR3 is CASTTGSSNTGELFS. The DNA for the CDR3 is TGCGCCAGCACAACAGGATCTTCGAACACCGGGGAGCTGTTTTCT. This chain uses TRBV10-2 with TRBJ2-2, with TRBD1 as a possible D gene (5 bases). V shed 7 bases and J shed 0 bases, with 12 bases lying between them. There are 15 residues in the CDR3. The germline gives CDR1 WSHSY, CDR2 SAAADI.

The chain carries TRBV7-9 and TRBJ2-1, with 12 bases lining up with TRBD1. The CDR3 runs 16 residues. The germline V gene has CDR1 SEHNR and CDR2 FQNEAQ (reference sequence). The J segment lost 8 bases and the V segment lost 5 bases, leaving 10 bases of the junction unmatched. The CDR3 coding sequence is TGTGCCAGCAGCCCCCAGCGGGACAGGGGGCCTCATGAGCAGTTCTTC. Encoded protein: CASSPQRDRGPHEQFF.

The table lists this clonotype with many counts. The junction departs from germline at one end; a sequencing error may be responsible. V and J are TRBV20-1 and TRBJ2-7, with D hard to call. Germline values: CDR1 DFQATT, CDR2 SNEGSKA (reference sequence). The CDR3 totals 13 residues. The CDR3 protein is CSPRSWEDHEQYF. CDR3 sequence (DNA): TGCAGTCCTAGGTCCTGGGAAGATCACGAGCAGTACTTC.

V usage is TRBV6-2 or TRBV6-3 and J usage is TRBJ2-6, with TRBD1 as a possible D gene (6 bases). The V and J ends lost 8 bases and 0 bases respectively, with 20 bases between them. The germline V gene encodes CDR1 MNHEY and CDR2 SVGEGT. The CDR3 is 18 amino acids. CDR3 in amino acids: CASGKTGTIISGANVLTF. In DNA, the CDR3 is TGTGCCAGCGGAAAAACCGGGACAATAATCTCTGGGGCCAACGTCCTGACTTTC.

This clonotype was counted ten times or more. The chain couples TRBV7-3 to TRBJ1-6, with TRBD1 as a possible D gene (6 bases). With 0 bases removed from V and 8 bases from J, the gap between germline ends came to 8 bases. From germline, CDR1 is SGHTA and CDR2 FQGTGA. The CDR3 runs to 14 residues. This CDR3 is CASSLTRGHSPLHF. In nucleotides, the CDR3 is TGTGCCAGCAGCTTAACCAGGGGCCATTCACCCCTCCACTTT.

A remark on this clonotype: A much larger clone differs from this one at a single base, so this may be a read error. This chain connects TRBV13 to TRBJ2-1, with 9 bases aligning to TRBD1. Germline lookup yields CDR1 PRHDT and CDR2 FYEKMQ (reference sequence). CDR3 length equals 15 residues. DNA for the CDR3: TGTGCCAGCAGCTGGACAGGGGAAGGTGGAAATGAGCAGTCCTTC. Amino acids: CASSWTGEGGNEQSF.

This clonotype appeared many times. This chain uses TRBV20-1 with TRBJ2-1, with D maybe TRBD2 (5 bases). The CDR3 is made up of 14 amino acids. Germline V gene lookup returns CDR1 DFQATT and CDR2 SNEGSKA (reference sequence). Trimming cost V 6 bases and J 6 bases, with 18 bases left between them. The CDR3 is CSAGDYSLVNEQFF. The CDR3 DNA reads TGCAGTGCCGGTGACTACAGCCTAGTCAATGAGCAGTTCTTC.

This clonotype has a count of ten or more. The chain joins TRBV6-5 to TRBJ1-4; possibly TRBD1 for D (5 bases). This CDR3 contains 15 residues. Trimming left V 4 bases short and J 10 bases short, with 19 bases between. Germline loops: CDR1 MNHEY, CDR2 SVGAGI. The CDR3 is CASSSTVPGGGKLFF. The DNA of the CDR3 is TGTGCCAGCAGTTCGACAGTCCCCGGGGGGGGAAAACTGTTTTTT.

This clonotype occurred many times. The chain combines TRBV20-1 with TRBJ1-4; D uncertain. CDR3 length: 13 residues. V gave up 5 bases and J gave up 0 bases, with 7 bases separating them. Germline lookup yields CDR1 DFQATT and CDR2 SNEGSKA (reference sequence). CDR3 coding DNA: TGCAGTGCTCGGATCCCAACTAATGAAAAACTGTTTTTT. It yields the protein CSARIPTNEKLFF.

The chain links TRBV20-1 to TRBJ2-1; unclear D gene. Trimming removed 6 bases from V and 12 bases from J, with 18 bases in between. This CDR3 has 12 amino acids. Germline-derived CDR1 and CDR2 are DFQATT and SNEGSKA (reference sequence). CDR3 in DNA: TGCAGTGCGACTCTAGTGGGAACGACGCAGTTCTTC. This encodes CSATLVGTTQFF.

Concerning this clonotype itself: Germline is not matched at one junction end, which may reflect a read error. This chain joins TRBV2 and TRBJ2-5, with 8 bases that match TRBD1. From germline, CDR1 is SNHLY and CDR2 FYNNEI. The CDR3 consists of 18 residues. CDR3 sequence: CACSEGQAVSTVRETQYF. Here the CDR3 DNA reads TGTGCCTGCAGTGAGGGACAGGCCGTCTCCACTGTTAGGGAGACCCAGTACTTC.

Concerning this clonotype itself: Germline is not matched at one junction end, which may reflect a read error. This sequence joins TRBV5-1 and TRBJ1-2, with a tentative D call TRBD1 (5 bases). Per the germline V gene, CDR1 is SGHRS and CDR2 is YFSETQ. This CDR3 region has 13 residues. The CDR3 DNA follows: TGCGCCAGCAGCTTAGCAGGGAACTATGGCTACAGCTTC. Its translation: CASSLAGNYGYSF.

This clonotype was seen repeatedly, ten times or more. V gene TRBV10-3 combines with J gene TRBJ1-2; D gene uncertain. V lost 0 bases, J lost 3 bases, and 11 bases lay in between. Germline loops: CDR1 ENHRY, CDR2 SYGVKD. This CDR3 contains 15 residues. Written as DNA, the CDR3 is TGTGCCATCAGTGAGTCAGGCCCACGGGACTATGGCTACACCTTC. Residues: CAISESGPRDYGYTF.

This chain links TRBV6-2 or TRBV6-3 with TRBJ2-7, with a weak D call TRBD1 (5 bases). CDR1 is MNHEY and CDR2 is SVGEGT in the germline V gene. V was pared by 9 bases and J by 3 bases, with 18 bases between. The CDR3 covers 14 residues. This CDR3 is CASNDRAPSYEQYF. CDR3 DNA sequence: TGTGCCAGTAACGACAGAGCTCCAAGCTACGAGCAGTACTTC.

The sample holds many counts of this clonotype. The genes are TRBV2 and TRBJ2-7, with TRBD2 matching over 8 bases. The CDR3 covers 15 residues. Germline CDR1 is SNHLY and CDR2 is FYNNEI. V lost 7 bases and J lost 4; bases outside the gene matches: 12. The CDR3 coding sequence is TGTGCCAGCAAGGAAGGACTAGCTAATCGTTACGAGCAGTACTTC. Its translation: CASKEGLANRYEQYF.

This clonotype was seen many times. The J gene is TRBJ1-4, the V gene TRBV13, with unresolved D. V was clipped by 0 bases and J by 7 bases, with 15 bases between them. Germline V gene data show CDR1 as PRHDT and CDR2 as FYEKMQ (reference sequence). This CDR3 region has 16 residues. The chain's CDR3 is CASSLGRAGWGEKLFF. CDR3 DNA sequence: TGTGCCAGCAGCTTAGGCCGGGCAGGCTGGGGTGAAAAACTGTTTTTT.

Ten or more counts support this clonotype. The chain has TRBV6-2 or TRBV6-3 and TRBJ2-7; the D is unclear. The CDR3 sequence is 14 residues long. V dropped 5 bases and J dropped 2 bases, with 13 bases sitting between them. CDR1 and CDR2 from the germline V gene are MNHEY and SVGEGT. This CDR3 reads CASSTAGRTYEQYF. In DNA, the CDR3 is TGTGCCAGCAGTACGGCAGGCAGGACCTACGAGCAGTACTTC.

This clonotype showed up many times. This rearrangement joins TRBV3-1 to TRBJ1-6, with D maybe TRBD1 (6 bases). There are 16 residues in the CDR3. Germline values: CDR1 LGHDT, CDR2 YNNKEL (reference sequence). The V end was cut by 1 base, the J end by 7 bases, with 14 bases between. CDR3 DNA: TGTGCCAGCAGCCAAGGTGTGGGGACATCCAATTCACCCCTCCACTTT. It codes for CASSQGVGTSNSPLHF.

The table lists this clonotype with many counts. The rearrangement links TRBV6-2 or TRBV6-3 to TRBJ2-3; either TRBD1 or TRBD2 may fit D (5 bases each). Trimming took 2 bases from V and 2 from J, leaving 14 bases between them. From germline, CDR1 is MNHEY and CDR2 SVGEGT. The CDR3 sequence is 16 residues long. Written as DNA, the CDR3 is TGTGCCAGCAGTTACCTTCCGGGACGGACCACAGATACGCAGTATTTT. Protein product: CASSYLPGRTTDTQYF.

The rearrangement links TRBV12-3 or TRBV12-4 to TRBJ2-5, with TRBD2 identical over 12 bases. The CDR3 covers 17 residues. With V trimmed by 4 bases and J by 5 bases, 11 bases remained unmatched. CDR3 coding DNA: TGTGCCAGCAGTTCGGAGACTAGCGGGAGTTCGGCGGAGACCCAGTACTTC. Amino acids: CASSSETSGSSAETQYF.

The chain is built from TRBV7-9 and TRBJ1-4; no firm D call. Trimming removed 2 bases at V and 5 bases at J, with 12 bases between. This CDR3 is 15 amino acids long. Germline loops: CDR1 SEHNR, CDR2 FQNEAQ (reference sequence). The CDR3 sequence is CASSLSFGINEKLFF. CDR3 coding DNA: TGTGCCAGCAGCTTATCCTTTGGGATAAATGAAAAACTGTTTTTT.